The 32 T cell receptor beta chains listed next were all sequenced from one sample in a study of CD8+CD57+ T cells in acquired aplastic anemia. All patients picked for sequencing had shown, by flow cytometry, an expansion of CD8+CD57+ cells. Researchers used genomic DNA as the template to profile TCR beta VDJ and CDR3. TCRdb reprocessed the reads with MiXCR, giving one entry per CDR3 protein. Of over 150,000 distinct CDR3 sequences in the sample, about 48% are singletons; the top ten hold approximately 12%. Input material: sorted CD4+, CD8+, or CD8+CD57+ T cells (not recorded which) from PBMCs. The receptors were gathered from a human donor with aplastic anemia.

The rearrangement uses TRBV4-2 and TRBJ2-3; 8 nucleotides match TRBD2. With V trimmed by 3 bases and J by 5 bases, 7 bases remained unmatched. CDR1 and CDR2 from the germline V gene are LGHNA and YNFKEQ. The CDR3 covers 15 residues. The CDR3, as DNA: TGTGCCAGCAGCCAGGCGGGGGGAGTGGAAGATACGCAGTATTTT. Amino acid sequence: CASSQAGGVEDTQYF.

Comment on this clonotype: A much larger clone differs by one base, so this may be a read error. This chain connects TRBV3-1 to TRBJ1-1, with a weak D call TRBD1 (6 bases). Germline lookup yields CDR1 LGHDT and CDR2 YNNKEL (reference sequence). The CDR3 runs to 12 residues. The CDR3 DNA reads TGTTCCAGCAGCCAAGGGGGAACTGAAGCTTTCTTT. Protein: CSSSQGGTEAFF.

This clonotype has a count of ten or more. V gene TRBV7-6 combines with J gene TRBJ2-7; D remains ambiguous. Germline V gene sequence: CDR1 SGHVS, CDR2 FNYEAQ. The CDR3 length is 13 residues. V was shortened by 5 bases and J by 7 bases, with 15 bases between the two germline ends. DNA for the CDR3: TGTGCCAGCAGCCCCGGGTTCCCCGTGGAGCAGTACTTC. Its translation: CASSPGFPVEQYF. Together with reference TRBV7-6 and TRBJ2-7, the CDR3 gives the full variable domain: GAGVSQSPRYKVTKRGQDVALRCDPISGHVSLYWYRQALGQGPEFLTYFNYEAQQDKSGLPNDRFSAERPEGSISTLTIQRTEQRDSAMYRCASSPGFPVEQYFGPGTRLTVT.

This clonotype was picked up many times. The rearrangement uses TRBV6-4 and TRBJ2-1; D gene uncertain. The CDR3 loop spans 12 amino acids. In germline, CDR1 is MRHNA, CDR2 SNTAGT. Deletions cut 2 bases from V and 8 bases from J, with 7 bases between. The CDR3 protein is CASSDEFHEQFF. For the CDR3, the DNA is TGTGCCAGCAGTGACGAGTTTCATGAGCAGTTCTTC.

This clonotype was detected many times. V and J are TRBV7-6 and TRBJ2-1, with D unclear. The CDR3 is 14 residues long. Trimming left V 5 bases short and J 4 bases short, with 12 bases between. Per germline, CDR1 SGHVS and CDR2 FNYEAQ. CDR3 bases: TGTGCCAGCAGCGAAGATGCGTGGTACAATGAGCAGTTCTTC. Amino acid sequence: CASSEDAWYNEQFF.

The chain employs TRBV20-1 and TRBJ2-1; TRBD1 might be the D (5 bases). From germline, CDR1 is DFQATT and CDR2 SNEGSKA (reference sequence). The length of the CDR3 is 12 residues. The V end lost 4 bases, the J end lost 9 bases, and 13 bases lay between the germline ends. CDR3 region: CSATRQGAEQFF. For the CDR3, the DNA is TGCAGTGCTACGAGGCAAGGGGCTGAGCAGTTCTTC.

CDR3 bases: TGCGCCAGCAAACACAGGGGTAACACCGGGGAGCTGTTTTTT. It encodes CASKHRGNTGELFF. This chain connects TRBV5-1 to TRBJ2-2; 7 bases are shared with TRBD1. With 6 bases clipped from V and 2 bases from J, the junction kept 4 bases outside the gene matches. Per the germline V gene, CDR1 is SGHRS and CDR2 is YFSETQ. This CDR3 comprises 14 residues.

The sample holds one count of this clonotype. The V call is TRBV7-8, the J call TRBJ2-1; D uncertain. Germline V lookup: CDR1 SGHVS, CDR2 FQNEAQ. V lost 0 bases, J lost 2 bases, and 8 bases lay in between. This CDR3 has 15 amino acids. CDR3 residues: CASSLAIETYNEQFF. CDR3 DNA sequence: TGTGCCAGCAGCTTAGCGATTGAAACCTACAATGAGCAGTTCTTC.

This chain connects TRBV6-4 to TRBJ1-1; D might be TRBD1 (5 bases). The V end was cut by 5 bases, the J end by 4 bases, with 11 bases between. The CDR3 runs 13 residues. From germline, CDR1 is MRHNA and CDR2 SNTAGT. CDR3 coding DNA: TGTGCCAGCAGTAAATCGAGGGGCACTGAAGCTTTCTTT. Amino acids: CASSKSRGTEAFF.

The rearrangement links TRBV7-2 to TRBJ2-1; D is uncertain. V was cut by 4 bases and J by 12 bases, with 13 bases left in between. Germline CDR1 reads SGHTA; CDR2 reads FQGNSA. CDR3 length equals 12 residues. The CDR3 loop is CASSSSGGGQFF. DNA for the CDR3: TGTGCCAGCAGCTCCTCCGGTGGTGGGCAGTTCTTC.

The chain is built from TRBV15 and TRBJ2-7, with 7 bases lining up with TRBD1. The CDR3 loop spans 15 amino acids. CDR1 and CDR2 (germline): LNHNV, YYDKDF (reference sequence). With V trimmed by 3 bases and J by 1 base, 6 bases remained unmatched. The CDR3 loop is CATSRGTASSYEQYF. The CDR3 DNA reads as TGTGCCACCAGCAGGGGGACAGCATCGTCCTACGAGCAGTACTTC. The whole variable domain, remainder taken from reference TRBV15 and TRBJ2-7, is DAMVIQNPRYQVTQFGKPVTLSCSQTLNHNVMYWYQQKSSQAPKLLFHYYDKDFNNEADTPDNFQSRRPNTSFCFLDIRSPGLGDTAMYLCATSRGTASSYEQYFGPGTRLTVT.

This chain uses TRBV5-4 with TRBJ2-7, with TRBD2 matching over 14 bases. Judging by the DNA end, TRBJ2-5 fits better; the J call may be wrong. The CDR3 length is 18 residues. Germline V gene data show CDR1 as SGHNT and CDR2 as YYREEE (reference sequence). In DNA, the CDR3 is TGTGCCAGCAGCTTGGGGACTAGCGGGGGGCCCGGTATGAGGACCCAGTACTTC. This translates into CASSLGTSGGPGMRTQYF.

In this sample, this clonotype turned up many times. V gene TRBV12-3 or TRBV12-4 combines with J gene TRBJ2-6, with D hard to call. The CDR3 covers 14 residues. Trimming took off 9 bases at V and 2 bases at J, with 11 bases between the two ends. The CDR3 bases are TGTGCCAGTCGACCCTTGGCTGGGGCCAACGTCCTGACTTTC. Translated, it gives CASRPLAGANVLTF.

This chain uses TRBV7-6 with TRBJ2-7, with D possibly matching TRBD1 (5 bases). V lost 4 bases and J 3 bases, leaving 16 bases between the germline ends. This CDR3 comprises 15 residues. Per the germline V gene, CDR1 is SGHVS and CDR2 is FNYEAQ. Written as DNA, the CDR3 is TGTGCCAGCAGCTCAAGAGGCAGGGAAGGCTACGAGCAGTACTTC. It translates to CASSSRGREGYEQYF. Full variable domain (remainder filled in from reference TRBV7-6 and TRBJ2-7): GAGVSQSPRYKVTKRGQDVALRCDPISGHVSLYWYRQALGQGPEFLTYFNYEAQQDKSGLPNDRFSAERPEGSISTLTIQRTEQRDSAMYRCASSSRGREGYEQYFGPGTRLTVT.

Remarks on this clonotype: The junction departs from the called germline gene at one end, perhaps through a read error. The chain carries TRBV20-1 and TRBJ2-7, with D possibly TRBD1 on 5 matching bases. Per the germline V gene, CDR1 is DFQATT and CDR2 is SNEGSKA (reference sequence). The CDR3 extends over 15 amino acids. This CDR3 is CSARDDSSHTYERYF. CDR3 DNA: TGCAGTGCTAGAGATGACAGCTCTCACACCTACGAGCGGTACTTC.

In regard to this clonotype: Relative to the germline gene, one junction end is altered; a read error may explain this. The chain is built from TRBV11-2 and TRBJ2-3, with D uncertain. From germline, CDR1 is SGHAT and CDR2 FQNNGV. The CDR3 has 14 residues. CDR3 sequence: CASSVDGATDTQYF. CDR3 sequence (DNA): TGTGCCAGCAGCGTAGACGGAGCCACAGATACGCAGTATTTT.

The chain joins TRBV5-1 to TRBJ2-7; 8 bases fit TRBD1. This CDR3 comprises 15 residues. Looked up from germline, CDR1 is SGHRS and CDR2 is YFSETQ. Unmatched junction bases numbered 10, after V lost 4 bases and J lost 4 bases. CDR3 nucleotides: TGCGCCAGCAGCCCAACCGGGACAGGCTTATACGAGCAGTACTTC. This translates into CASSPTGTGLYEQYF.

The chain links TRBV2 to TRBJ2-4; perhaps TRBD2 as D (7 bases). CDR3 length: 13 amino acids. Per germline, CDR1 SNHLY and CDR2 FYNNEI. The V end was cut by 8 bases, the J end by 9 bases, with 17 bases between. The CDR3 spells CASVLTGGGIQYF. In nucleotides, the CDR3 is TGTGCCAGCGTCCTGACAGGCGGGGGCATTCAGTACTTC.

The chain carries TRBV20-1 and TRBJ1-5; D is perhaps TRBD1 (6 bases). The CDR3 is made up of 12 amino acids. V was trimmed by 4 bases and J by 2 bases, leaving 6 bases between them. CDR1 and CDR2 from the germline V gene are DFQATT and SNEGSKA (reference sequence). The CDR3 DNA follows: TGCAGTGCTACAGGGGGCAATCAGCCCCAGCATTTT. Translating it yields CSATGGNQPQHF.

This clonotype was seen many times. CDR3 protein: CASRQPDRKLYGYTF. CDR3 sequence (DNA): TGTGCCAGCAGACAGCCTGACAGGAAATTATATGGCTACACCTTC. This chain connects TRBV6-1 to TRBJ1-2; perhaps TRBD1 as D (6 bases). Germline V gene data show CDR1 as MNHNS and CDR2 as SASEGT. The CDR3 runs to 15 residues. Trimming shortened V by 6 bases and J by 5 bases, and 19 bases separated the two germline ends.

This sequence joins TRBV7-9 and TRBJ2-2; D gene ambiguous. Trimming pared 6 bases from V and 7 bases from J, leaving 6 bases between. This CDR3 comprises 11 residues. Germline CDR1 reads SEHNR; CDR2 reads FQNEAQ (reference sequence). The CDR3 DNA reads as TGTGCCAGCAGGTATAGCGGGGAGCTGTTTTTT. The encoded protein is CASRYSGELFF.

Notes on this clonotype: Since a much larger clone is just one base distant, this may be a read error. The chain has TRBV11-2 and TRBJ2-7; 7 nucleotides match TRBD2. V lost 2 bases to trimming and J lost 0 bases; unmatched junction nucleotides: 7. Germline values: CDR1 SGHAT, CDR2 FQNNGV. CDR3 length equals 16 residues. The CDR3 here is CASSLRGVLSSYEQYF. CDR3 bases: TGTGCCAGCAGCTTACGGGGGGTCCTTTCCTCCTACGAGCAGTACTTC.

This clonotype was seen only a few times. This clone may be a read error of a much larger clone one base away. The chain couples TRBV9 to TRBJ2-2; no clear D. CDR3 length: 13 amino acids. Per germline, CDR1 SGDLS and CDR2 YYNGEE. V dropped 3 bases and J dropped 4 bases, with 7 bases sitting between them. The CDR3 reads CASSAYSTGELFF. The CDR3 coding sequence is TGTGCCAGCAGCGCCTACAGCACCGGGGAGCTGTTTTTT.

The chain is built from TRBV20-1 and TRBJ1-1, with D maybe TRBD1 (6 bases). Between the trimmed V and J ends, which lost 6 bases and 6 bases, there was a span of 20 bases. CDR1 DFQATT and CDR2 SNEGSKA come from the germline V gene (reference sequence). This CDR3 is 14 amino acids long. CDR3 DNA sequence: TGCAGTGCAAAAGACAGGCCCGGGAGGGCTGAAGCTTTCTTT. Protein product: CSAKDRPGRAEAFF.

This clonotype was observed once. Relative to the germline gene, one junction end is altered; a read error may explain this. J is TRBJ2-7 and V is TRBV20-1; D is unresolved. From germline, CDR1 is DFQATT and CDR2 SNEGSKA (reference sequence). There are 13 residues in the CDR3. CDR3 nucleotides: TGCAGTGCTAGAGTAGCCCCTTCCTACGAGCAGTGCTTC. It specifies CSARVAPSYEQCF.

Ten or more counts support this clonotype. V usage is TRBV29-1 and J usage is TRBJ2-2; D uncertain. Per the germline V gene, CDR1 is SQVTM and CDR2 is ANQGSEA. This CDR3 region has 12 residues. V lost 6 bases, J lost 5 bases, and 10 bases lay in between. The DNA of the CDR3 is TGCAGCGTATGGCTACCTACCGGGGAGCTGTTTTTT. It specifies CSVWLPTGELFF.

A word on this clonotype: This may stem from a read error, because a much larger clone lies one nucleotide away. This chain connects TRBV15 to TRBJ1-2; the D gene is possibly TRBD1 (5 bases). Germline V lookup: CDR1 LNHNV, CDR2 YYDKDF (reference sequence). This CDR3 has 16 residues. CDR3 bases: TGTGCCACCAGCGGAGATGCCAGGGACCTTAGGGATGGCTACACCTTC. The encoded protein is CATSGDARDLRDGYTF.

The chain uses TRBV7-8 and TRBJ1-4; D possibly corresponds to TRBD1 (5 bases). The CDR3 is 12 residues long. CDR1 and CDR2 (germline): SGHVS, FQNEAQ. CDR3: CAWGTVNEKLFF. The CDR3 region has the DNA TGTGCGTGGGGGACGGTTAATGAAAAACTGTTTTTT.

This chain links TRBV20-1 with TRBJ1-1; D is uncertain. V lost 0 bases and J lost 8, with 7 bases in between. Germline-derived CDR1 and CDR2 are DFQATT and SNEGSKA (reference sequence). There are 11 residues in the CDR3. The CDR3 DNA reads TGCAGTGCTAGAGAGGCGGTGGAAGCTTTCTTT. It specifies CSAREAVEAFF.

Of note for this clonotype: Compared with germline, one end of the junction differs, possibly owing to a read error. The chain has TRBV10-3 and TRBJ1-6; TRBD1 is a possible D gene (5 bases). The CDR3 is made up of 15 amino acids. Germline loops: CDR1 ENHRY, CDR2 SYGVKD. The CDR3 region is CAISDGGASSEPPHF. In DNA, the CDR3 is TGTGCCATCAGTGATGGGGGTGCCTCTTCAGAACCCCCCCACTTT.

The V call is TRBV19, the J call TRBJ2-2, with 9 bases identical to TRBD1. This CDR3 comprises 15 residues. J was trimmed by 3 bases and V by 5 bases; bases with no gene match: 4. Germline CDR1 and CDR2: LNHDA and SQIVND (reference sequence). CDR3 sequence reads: CASSAGTGYTGELFF. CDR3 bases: TGTGCCAGTAGTGCCGGGACAGGGTACACCGGGGAGCTGTTTTTT.

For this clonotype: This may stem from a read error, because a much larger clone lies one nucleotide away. DNA of the CDR3: TGTGCCAGCAGCCTCGGGACTAGCGGGGGCTTACCCTACAATCAGCAGTTCTTC. Translated: CASSLGTSGGLPYNQQFF. The chain has TRBV12-3 or TRBV12-4 and TRBJ2-1; 14 bases agree with TRBD2. The CDR3 extends over 18 amino acids.